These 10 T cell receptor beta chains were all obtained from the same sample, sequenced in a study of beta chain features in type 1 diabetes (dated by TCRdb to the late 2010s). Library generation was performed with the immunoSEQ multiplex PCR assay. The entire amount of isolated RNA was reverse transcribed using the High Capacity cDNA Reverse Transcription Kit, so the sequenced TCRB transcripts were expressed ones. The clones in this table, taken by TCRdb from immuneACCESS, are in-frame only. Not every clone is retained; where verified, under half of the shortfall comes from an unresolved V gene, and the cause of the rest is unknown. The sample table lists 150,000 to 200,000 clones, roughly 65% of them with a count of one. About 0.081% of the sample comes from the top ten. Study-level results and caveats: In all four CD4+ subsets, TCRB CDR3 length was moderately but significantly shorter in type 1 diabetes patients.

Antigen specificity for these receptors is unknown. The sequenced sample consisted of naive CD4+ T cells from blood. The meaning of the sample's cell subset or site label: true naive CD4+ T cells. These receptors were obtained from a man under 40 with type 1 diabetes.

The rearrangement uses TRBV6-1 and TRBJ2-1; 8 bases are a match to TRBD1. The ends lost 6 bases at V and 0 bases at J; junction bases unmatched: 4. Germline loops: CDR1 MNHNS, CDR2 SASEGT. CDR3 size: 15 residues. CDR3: CASSGGQGSYNEQFF. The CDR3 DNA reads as TGTGCCAGCAGCGGCGGACAGGGCTCCTACAATGAGCAGTTCTTC.

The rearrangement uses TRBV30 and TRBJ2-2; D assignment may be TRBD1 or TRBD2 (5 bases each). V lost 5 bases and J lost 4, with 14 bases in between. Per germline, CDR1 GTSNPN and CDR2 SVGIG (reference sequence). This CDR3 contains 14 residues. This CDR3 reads CAWGTGLLTGELFF. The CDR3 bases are TGTGCCTGGGGGACCGGACTTCTCACCGGGGAGCTGTTTTTT.

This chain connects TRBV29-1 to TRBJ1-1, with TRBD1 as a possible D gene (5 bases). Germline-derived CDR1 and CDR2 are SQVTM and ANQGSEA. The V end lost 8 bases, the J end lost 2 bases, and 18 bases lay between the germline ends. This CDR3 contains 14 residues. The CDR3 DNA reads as TGCAGCCCTTGTGGACAAGGCCTCAACACTGAAGCTTTCTTT. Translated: CSPCGQGLNTEAFF.

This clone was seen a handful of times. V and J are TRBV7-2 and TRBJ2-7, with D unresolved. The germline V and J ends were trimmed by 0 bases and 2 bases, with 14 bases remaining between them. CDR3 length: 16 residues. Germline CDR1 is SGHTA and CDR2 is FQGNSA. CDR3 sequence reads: CASSLAMVTPTYEQYF. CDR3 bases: TGTGCCAGCAGCTTAGCGATGGTGACCCCAACCTACGAGCAGTACTTC. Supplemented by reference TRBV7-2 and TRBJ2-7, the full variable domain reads GAGVSQSPSNKVTEKGKDVELRCDPISGHTALYWYRQSLGQGLEFLIYFQGNSAPDKSGLPSDRFSAERTGGSVSTLTIQRTQQEDSAVYLCASSLAMVTPTYEQYFGPGTRLTVT.

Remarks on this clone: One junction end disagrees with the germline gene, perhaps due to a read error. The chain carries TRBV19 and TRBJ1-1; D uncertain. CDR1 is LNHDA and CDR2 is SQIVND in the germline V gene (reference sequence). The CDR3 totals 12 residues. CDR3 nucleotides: TGTGCCAGTAGGATAGACACCTCTGAAGCTTTCTTT. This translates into CASRIDTSEAFF.

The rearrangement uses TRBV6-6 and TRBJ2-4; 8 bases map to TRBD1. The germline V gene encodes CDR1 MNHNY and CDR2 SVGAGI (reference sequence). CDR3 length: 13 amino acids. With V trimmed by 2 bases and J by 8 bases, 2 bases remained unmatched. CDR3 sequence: CASSYGRGHIQYF. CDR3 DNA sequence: TGTGCCAGCAGTTACGGCAGGGGGCACATTCAGTACTTC.

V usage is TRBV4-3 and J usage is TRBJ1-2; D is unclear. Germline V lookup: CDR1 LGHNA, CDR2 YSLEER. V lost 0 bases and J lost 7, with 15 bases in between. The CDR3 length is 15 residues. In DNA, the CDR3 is TGCGCCAGCAGCCAAGAGAGCCTTTGGGTGGGTGGCTACACCTTC. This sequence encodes CASSQESLWVGGYTF.

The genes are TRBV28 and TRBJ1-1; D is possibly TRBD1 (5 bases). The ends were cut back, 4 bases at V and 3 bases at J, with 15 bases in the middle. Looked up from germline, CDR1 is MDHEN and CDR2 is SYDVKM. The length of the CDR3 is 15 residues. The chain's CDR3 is CASSSPAGGDTEAFF. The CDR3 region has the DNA TGTGCCAGCAGTTCTCCCGCTGGGGGGGACACTGAAGCTTTCTTT.

The CDR3 coding sequence is TGTGCCCGAAGTCCTGGGGCCAACGTCCTGACTTTC. Translating gives CARSPGANVLTF. The rearrangement links TRBV2 to TRBJ2-6; D remains unclear. There are 12 residues in the CDR3. Per germline, CDR1 SNHLY and CDR2 FYNNEI. Between the trimmed V and J ends, which lost 11 bases and 2 bases, there was a span of 7 bases.

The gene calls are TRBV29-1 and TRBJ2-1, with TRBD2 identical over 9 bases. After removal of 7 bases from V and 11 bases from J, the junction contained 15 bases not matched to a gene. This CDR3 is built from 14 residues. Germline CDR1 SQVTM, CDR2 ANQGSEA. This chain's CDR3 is CSGKLDSGGFKQFF. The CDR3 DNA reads TGCAGCGGGAAGCTGGATAGCGGGGGTTTTAAGCAGTTCTTC.